This TCR beta chain was retrieved from a study of blood T cell repertoires in COVID-19. Study-level information: From T cells, B-cell-depleted T cells, or PBMCs came the material, which was cDNA or gDNA.

The CDR3 consists of 19 residues. With V trimmed by 4 bases and J by 2 bases, 15 bases remained unmatched. CDR1 is SGHAT, CDR2 FQNNGV, per germline. Repertoires were generated with immunoSEQ multiplex PCR, while TCRdb's copy carries only in-frame clones and drops some. The data hold approximately 200,000 clones, with 80% to 85% observed a single time. This sequence originates from a woman between 25 and 40 years old with acute or convalescent COVID-19. The sequenced sample consisted of peripheral blood. The chain combines TRBV11-2 with TRBJ1-3, with 9 nucleotides matching TRBD1. The CDR3 DNA sequence: TGTGCCAGCAGCTCCGGACAGGGGAAGTACGAAGCCGCTGGAAACACCATATATTTT. It is translated as CASSSGQGKYEAAGNTIYF.